Sequencing of this T cell receptor (beta chain) was carried out in a study of cytomegalovirus exposure and HLA in healthy donors. Germline CDR1 and CDR2: SGHTA and FQGNSA. The CDR3 consists of 14 residues. The V and J ends lost 1 base and 7 bases respectively, with 13 bases between them. Whole-study findings and limits: Trimming of TCR beta V- and J-genes showed a link, identified in a later analysis, to a missense DCLRE1C variant. Apart from CMV serostatus, no immune exposure information was available. The CMV antigen specificity of a few CMV-associated chains was confirmed through in vitro analysis.

To note about this clone: What it recognizes is unknown.

The PCR made use of 60 Vbeta and 13 Jbeta primers. How the authors handled the data: A follow-up analysis tallied around 76 million unique TCR beta chains, approximately 11 million shared. Generated by immunoSEQ multiplex PCR, the TCRdb table keeps only in-frame clones and is missing some. The V and J calls and clone size were taken over from that table, and D and trimming were inferred from the DNA. The sample features 75,000 to 95,000 clones, with 1.4% to 1.5% in its top ten. The clonotype originates from a woman aged 60-70 years in good health and CMV-seronegative. The chain uses TRBV7-2 and TRBJ1-2; D unresolved. Material for sequencing was PBMCs. CDR3 sequence (DNA): TGTGCCAGCAGCTTAGGGGAGGGTTTCCCTGGCTACACCTTC. Translating gives CASSLGEGFPGYTF.